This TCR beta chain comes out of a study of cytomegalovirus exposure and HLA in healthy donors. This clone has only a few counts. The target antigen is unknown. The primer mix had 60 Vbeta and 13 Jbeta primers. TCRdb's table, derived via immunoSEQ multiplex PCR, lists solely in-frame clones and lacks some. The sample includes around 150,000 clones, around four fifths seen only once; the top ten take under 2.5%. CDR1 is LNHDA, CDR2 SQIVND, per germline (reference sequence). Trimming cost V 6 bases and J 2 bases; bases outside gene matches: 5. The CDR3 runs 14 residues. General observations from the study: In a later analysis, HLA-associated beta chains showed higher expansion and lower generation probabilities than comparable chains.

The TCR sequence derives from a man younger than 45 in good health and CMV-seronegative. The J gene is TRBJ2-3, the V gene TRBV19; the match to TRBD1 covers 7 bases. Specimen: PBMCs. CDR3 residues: CASRDRRFTDTQYF. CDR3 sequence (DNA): TGTGCCAGTAGGGACAGGCGATTCACAGATACGCAGTATTTT.